The table lists the clone carrying this T cell receptor (beta chain) with a count of one. Germline V gene lookup returns CDR1 SEHNR and CDR2 FQNEAQ (reference sequence). This CDR3 contains 13 residues. The trim removed 6 bases at V and 5 bases at J, leaving 6 bases unmatched. This record comes from a study of a mutant IDH1 vaccine in newly diagnosed glioma. Time point reported: baseline, week 1 (first vaccination visit). Treatment of the sample: pre-vaccination baseline after standard-of-care therapy. Profiled with immunoSEQ multiplex PCR; TCRdb holds only in-frame clones, not every one. The table includes some 38,000 clones, approximately 92% detected once.

This clonotype was obtained from a man between 18 and 29 years old with glioma. The source was PBMCs, collected from a glioma patient treated with radiotherapy, temozolomide or both. The V call is TRBV7-9, the J call TRBJ1-1, with 7 nucleotides matching TRBD1. The CDR3 DNA sequence: TGTGCCAGCAGACACACAGGGGTAACTGAAGCTTTCTTT. It encodes CASRHTGVTEAFF.